One and the same sample provided the 21 T cell receptor beta chains below, sequenced in a study of radiation and T cells in renal cell carcinoma. Libraries were prepared by immunoSEQ multiplex PCR; TCRdb keeps only in-frame clonotypes and omits some of them. This sample has 100,000 to 150,000 clones; about four fifths occur once, and the top ten carry approximately 3%. Regarding time point: baseline pretreatment blood. Treatment denoted: 15 Gy SBRT to primary tumor, nephrectomy 4 weeks later. The sequencing used blood, collected from a patient whose treatment included radiotherapy and nephrectomy. Receptors were obtained from a woman aged 55-70 years with renal cell carcinoma.

The CDR3 region is CASSLGRLAYEQFF. CDR3 DNA: TGTGCCAGCAGCTTAGGTAGGCTAGCATATGAGCAGTTCTTC. This chain links TRBV11-1 with TRBJ2-1; tentatively, D is TRBD2 (5 bases). This CDR3 is built from 14 residues. Germline V gene data show CDR1 as SGHAT and CDR2 as FQDESV (reference sequence). Trimming removed 1 base at V and 8 bases at J, with 12 bases between.

This chain joins TRBV7-9 and TRBJ2-7, with D unresolved. The germline CDR1 and CDR2 sequences are SEHNR and FQNEAQ (reference sequence). This CDR3 is built from 13 residues. V was trimmed by 4 bases and J by 2 bases, leaving 9 bases between them. CDR3 coding DNA: TGTGCCAGCAGCTCCCTCTACCCCTACGAGCAGTACTTC. It codes for CASSSLYPYEQYF.

This clone was detected a few times. The V and J genes are TRBV6-1 and TRBJ1-5, with 7 bases aligning to TRBD1. Germline values: CDR1 MNHNS, CDR2 SASEGT. The CDR3 has 18 residues. V was clipped by 4 bases and J by 0 bases; unmatched bases: 12. CDR3 DNA: TGTGCCAGCAGTGTCTCCGGGACAGCAAGTTATAGCAATCAGCCCCAGCATTTT. Encoded protein: CASSVSGTASYSNQPQHF.

The chain links TRBV6-1 to TRBJ1-2; D unclear. Trimming removed 2 bases at V and 4 bases at J, with 11 bases between. The CDR3 has 14 amino acids. Germline lookup yields CDR1 MNHNS and CDR2 SASEGT. CDR3 sequence: CASSEKGGLYGYTF. Written as DNA, the CDR3 is TGTGCCAGCAGTGAAAAGGGCGGACTCTATGGCTACACCTTC.

The rearrangement links TRBV5-1 to TRBJ1-3; TRBD1 aligns across 7 bases. The CDR3 has 14 amino acids. Germline loops: CDR1 SGHRS, CDR2 YFSETQ. V trimming: 0 bases; J trimming: 5 bases; junction bases outside the gene matches: 2. The DNA for the CDR3 is TGCGCCAGCAGCTTGGACAGGGGTAGAAACACCATATATTTT. This codes for CASSLDRGRNTIYF. The full variable domain, its missing parts supplied by reference TRBV5-1 and TRBJ1-3, is KAGVTQTPRYLIKTRGQQVTLSCSPISGHRSVSWYQQTPGQGLQFLFEYFSETQRNKGNFPGRFSGRQFSNSRSEMNVSTLELGDSALYLCASSLDRGRNTIYFGEGSWLTVV.

The sample holds one count of this clone. This chain connects TRBV9 to TRBJ2-7, with a weak D call TRBD1 (6 bases). The V end lost 3 bases, the J end lost 1 base, and 17 bases lay between the germline ends. The CDR3 loop spans 16 amino acids. Germline CDR1 reads SGDLS; CDR2 reads YYNGEE. The CDR3 sequence is CASSGERQGQSYEQYF. CDR3 nucleotides: TGTGCCAGCAGCGGAGAGAGGCAGGGGCAATCCTACGAGCAGTACTTC.

The chain links TRBV6-5 to TRBJ1-1; the match to TRBD1 covers 8 bases. V was clipped by 4 bases and J by 3 bases; unmatched bases: 1. CDR1 is MNHEY and CDR2 is SVGAGI in the germline V gene. This CDR3 comprises 13 residues. The CDR3, as DNA: TGTGCCAGCAGTTTGACAGGGGACACTGAAGCTTTCTTT. It codes for CASSLTGDTEAFF.

The J gene is TRBJ2-2, the V gene TRBV27; D is unresolved. Germline V gene sequence: CDR1 MNHEY, CDR2 SMNVEV (reference sequence). V lost 3 bases, J lost 5 bases, and 7 bases lay in between. The CDR3 length is 13 residues. The chain's CDR3 is CASSFAQTGELFF. CDR3 DNA sequence: TGTGCCAGCAGTTTCGCCCAGACCGGGGAGCTGTTTTTT.

The V gene is TRBV20-1, the J gene TRBJ2-1; D is ambiguous. The CDR3 runs to 11 residues. Trimming stripped 7 bases from V and 2 bases from J, with 6 bases between. In germline, CDR1 is DFQATT, CDR2 SNEGSKA (reference sequence). The CDR3 loop reads CSVQPYNEQFF. Written as DNA, the CDR3 is TGCAGTGTTCAACCCTACAATGAGCAGTTCTTC.

This clone was counted at least ten times. V and J are TRBV9 and TRBJ1-3; D is perhaps TRBD1 (6 bases). V lost 3 bases, J lost 1 base, and 11 bases lay in between. Germline loops: CDR1 SGDLS, CDR2 YYNGEE. The CDR3 is made up of 15 amino acids. This CDR3 reads CASSAGTLSGNTIYF. The CDR3 nucleotides read TGTGCCAGCAGCGCTGGGACACTTTCTGGAAACACCATATATTTT.

V usage is TRBV25-1 and J usage is TRBJ2-1, with 13 bases matching TRBD2. After removal of 4 bases from V and 4 bases from J, the junction contained 4 bases not matched to a gene. The CDR3 has 16 amino acids. The germline CDR1 and CDR2 sequences are MGHDK and SYGVNS. The CDR3 nucleotides read TGTGCCAGCAGTGGACTAGCGGGAGGCCGATACAATGAGCAGTTCTTC. Its translation: CASSGLAGGRYNEQFF.

V is TRBV5-1 and J is TRBJ2-1; no reliable D call. The germline gives CDR1 SGHRS, CDR2 YFSETQ. This CDR3 spans 12 amino acids. Trimming left V 0 bases short and J 8 bases short, with 6 bases between. CDR3 in amino acids: CASSLAFDEQFF. The CDR3 DNA reads as TGCGCCAGCAGCTTGGCATTTGATGAGCAGTTCTTC.

The rearrangement links TRBV27 to TRBJ2-3; no reliable D call. Germline CDR1 is MNHEY and CDR2 is SMNVEV (reference sequence). The CDR3 extends over 12 amino acids. Trimming took off 1 base at V and 5 bases at J, with 4 bases between the two ends. The CDR3 nucleotides read TGTGCCAGCAGTTTATGGGGAGATACGCAGTATTTT. It is translated as CASSLWGDTQYF.

This clone was recorded a few times. The chain employs TRBV5-1 and TRBJ1-1; TRBD1 aligns across 7 bases. From germline, CDR1 is SGHRS and CDR2 YFSETQ. This CDR3 has 14 residues. The V and J ends lost 5 bases and 1 base, in that order; junction bases with no gene match: 5. The CDR3 loop is CASSSGQPNTEAFF. The CDR3 coding sequence is TGCGCCAGCAGTTCGGGACAGCCGAACACTGAAGCTTTCTTT. The variable domain in full, with the rest retrieved from reference TRBV5-1 and TRBJ1-1, is KAGVTQTPRYLIKTRGQQVTLSCSPISGHRSVSWYQQTPGQGLQFLFEYFSETQRNKGNFPGRFSGRQFSNSRSEMNVSTLELGDSALYLCASSSGQPNTEAFFGQGTRLTVV.

V usage is TRBV28 and J usage is TRBJ2-5; TRBD1 is a possible D gene (5 bases). The CDR3 spans 14 residues. CDR1 is MDHEN, CDR2 SYDVKM, per germline. Between the trimmed V and J ends, which lost 4 bases and 7 bases, there was a span of 16 bases. CDR3 region: CASSSWTPQGTQYF. The CDR3 DNA follows: TGTGCCAGCAGTTCGTGGACACCTCAGGGGACCCAGTACTTC. The whole variable domain, filled in from reference TRBV28 and TRBJ2-5, reads DVKVTQSSRYLVKRTGEKVFLECVQDMDHENMFWYRQDPGLGLRLIYFSYDVKMKEKGDIPEGYSVSREKKERFSLILESASTNQTSMYLCASSSWTPQGTQYFGPGTRLLVL.

The rearrangement uses TRBV7-9 and TRBJ2-7; possibly TRBD2 for D (6 bases). The germline CDR1 and CDR2 sequences are SEHNR and FQNEAQ (reference sequence). This CDR3 region has 16 residues. The V end lost 4 bases, the J end lost 2 bases, and 18 bases lay between the germline ends. The CDR3 region is CASSSAGTGETYEQYF. CDR3 DNA sequence: TGTGCCAGCAGCTCGGCCGGGACGGGAGAGACCTACGAGCAGTACTTC.

The rearrangement uses TRBV29-1 and TRBJ2-7; D call uncertain. There are 12 residues in the CDR3. Trimming removed 1 base from V and 5 bases from J, with 9 bases in between. The germline CDR1 and CDR2 sequences are SQVTM and ANQGSEA. The CDR3 region is CSVEVSGDEQYF. Written as DNA, the CDR3 is TGCAGCGTTGAAGTGAGTGGGGACGAGCAGTACTTC.

The V gene is TRBV5-4, the J gene TRBJ1-2; 12 nucleotides align to TRBD1. Germline assignment: CDR1 SGHNT and CDR2 YYREEE (reference sequence). The CDR3 contains 15 residues. V dropped 2 bases and J dropped 8; count of bases not matched to a gene: 7. Written as DNA, the CDR3 is TGTGCCAGCAGCTTAACCGGGACAGGGGGCAGGGGCTACACCTTC. Its translation: CASSLTGTGGRGYTF.

The V call is TRBV18, the J call TRBJ1-1, with D unresolved. V gave up 3 bases and J gave up 1 base, with 12 bases separating them. This CDR3 is built from 15 residues. The germline CDR1 and CDR2 sequences are KGHSH and LQKENI. The CDR3 DNA reads TGTGCCAGCTCACCCCTCCGGGAATCGAACACTGAAGCTTTCTTT. This translates into CASSPLRESNTEAFF.

The chain uses TRBV4-1 and TRBJ1-1; weak D call: TRBD1 (5 bases). Trimming took 0 bases from V and 3 from J, leaving 11 bases between them. Per germline, CDR1 MGHRA and CDR2 YSYEKL. CDR3 length equals 15 residues. DNA of the CDR3: TGCGCCAGCAGCCAAGATCGGGGGGGGGACACTGAAGCTTTCTTT. Protein: CASSQDRGGDTEAFF.

The rearrangement links TRBV5-1 to TRBJ2-6; TRBD1 is a possible D gene (6 bases). Germline V gene sequence: CDR1 SGHRS, CDR2 YFSETQ. V lost 1 base and J 0 bases, leaving 14 bases between the germline ends. The length of the CDR3 is 18 residues. The CDR3 reads CASSLLQQGSSGANVLTF. The CDR3 region has the DNA TGCGCCAGCAGCTTGTTGCAACAGGGTAGCTCTGGGGCCAACGTCCTGACTTTC. The full variable domain, with the rest looked up from reference TRBV5-1 and TRBJ2-6, is KAGVTQTPRYLIKTRGQQVTLSCSPISGHRSVSWYQQTPGQGLQFLFEYFSETQRNKGNFPGRFSGRQFSNSRSEMNVSTLELGDSALYLCASSLLQQGSSGANVLTFGAGSRLTVL.